The 20 T cell receptor beta chains presented below share a single source sample, sequenced in a study of cytomegalovirus exposure and HLA in healthy donors. In the PCR, 60 Vbeta and 13 Jbeta primers were used. Sequenced by immunoSEQ multiplex PCR; TCRdb stores in-frame clones only, minus some. The table for this sample gives around 150,000 clones. What was sequenced was PBMCs. Receptors originate from a woman in her sixties in good health and CMV-seronegative.

This chain joins TRBV30 and TRBJ1-1, with 7 nucleotides matching TRBD1. The ends lost 5 bases at V and 5 bases at J; junction bases unmatched: 2. This CDR3 is built from 11 residues. The germline V gene has CDR1 GTSNPN and CDR2 SVGIG (reference sequence). CDR3 bases: TGTGCCTGGCAGACAGGGACTGAAGCTTTCTTT. Amino acid sequence: CAWQTGTEAFF.

J is TRBJ1-2 and V is TRBV27; weak D call: TRBD1 (6 bases). This CDR3 is built from 14 residues. V was clipped by 3 bases and J by 0 bases, with 8 bases between them. Germline-derived CDR1 and CDR2 are MNHEY and SMNVEV (reference sequence). Written as DNA, the CDR3 is TGTGCCAGCAGTTTCACAGGGCCTAACTATGGCTACACCTTC. It specifies CASSFTGPNYGYTF.

CDR3 protein: CASSVDPGEPRGTDTQYF. The CDR3 nucleotides are TGTGCCAGCAGCGTAGATCCCGGGGAGCCCCGAGGCACAGATACGCAGTATTTT. This chain uses TRBV9 with TRBJ2-3; perhaps TRBD2 as D (5 bases). CDR1 and CDR2 (germline): SGDLS, YYNGEE. With 0 bases removed from V and 1 base from J, the gap between germline ends came to 18 bases. The CDR3 sequence is 18 residues long.

The chain combines TRBV19 with TRBJ2-3; 7 positions agree with TRBD2. This CDR3 is 15 amino acids long. The junction had 10 bases not matched to a gene; V was cut back by 8 bases and J by 2 bases. Germline V gene data show CDR1 as LNHDA and CDR2 as SQIVND (reference sequence). The CDR3, as DNA: TGTGCCAGTGGGATACGCGGGAGTTCCACAGATACGCAGTATTTT. Translated: CASGIRGSSTDTQYF. Full variable domain (remainder filled in from reference TRBV19 and TRBJ2-3): DGGITQSPKYLFRKEGQNVTLSCEQNLNHDAMYWYRQDPGQGLRLIYYSQIVNDFQKGDIAEGYSVSREKKESFPLTVTSAQKNPTAFYLCASGIRGSSTDTQYFGPGTRLTVL.

The V gene is TRBV18, the J gene TRBJ2-7, with D tentatively TRBD2 (5 bases). Deletions cut 0 bases from V and 11 bases from J, with 11 bases between. CDR1 is KGHSH and CDR2 is LQKENI in the germline V gene. This CDR3 comprises 12 residues. The CDR3 loop is CASSPPGGGEYF. The CDR3 nucleotides are TGTGCCAGCTCACCACCCGGCGGAGGAGAGTACTTC. The full variable domain, rest sourced from reference TRBV18 and TRBJ2-7, is NAGVMQNPRHLVRRRGQEARLRCSPMKGHSHVYWYRQLPEEGLKFMVYLQKENIIDESGMPKERFSAEFPKEGPSILRIQQVVRGDSAAYFCASSPPGGGEYFGPGTRLTVT.

This sequence joins TRBV27 and TRBJ1-1, with no clear D. The V and J ends lost 6 bases and 1 base respectively, with 3 bases between them. There are 11 residues in the CDR3. From germline, CDR1 is MNHEY and CDR2 SMNVEV (reference sequence). The DNA of the CDR3 is TGTGCCAGCAGGGCGAACACTGAAGCTTTCTTT. Protein: CASRANTEAFF.

The V and J genes are TRBV5-6 and TRBJ1-1; D possibly corresponds to TRBD1 (6 bases). The CDR3 loop spans 12 amino acids. The V gene lost 7 bases and the J gene lost 4 bases, with 11 bases spanning the gap. Looked up from germline, CDR1 is SGHDT and CDR2 is YYEEEE. CDR3 protein: CASLRGSTEAFF. CDR3 sequence (DNA): TGTGCCAGCCTGAGGGGGAGCACTGAAGCTTTCTTT. The whole variable domain, remainder taken from reference TRBV5-6 and TRBJ1-1, is DAGVTQSPTHLIKTRGQQVTLRCSPKSGHDTVSWYQQALGQGPQFIFQYYEEEERQRGNFPDRFSGHQFPNYSSELNVNALLLGDSALYLCASLRGSTEAFFGQGTRLTVV.

CDR3 DNA sequence: TGTGCCAGCAGCCACAGGGACGGGGAGCTGTTTTTT. Protein sequence: CASSHRDGELFF. The chain couples TRBV7-9 to TRBJ2-2, with D tentatively TRBD1 (6 bases). Germline V gene sequence: CDR1 SEHNR, CDR2 FQNEAQ (reference sequence). Trimming removed 5 bases from V and 7 bases from J, with 8 bases in between. This CDR3 is built from 12 residues.

This chain joins TRBV10-3 and TRBJ1-1, with unresolved D. The CDR3 is 14 amino acids. Germline V gene data show CDR1 as ENHRY and CDR2 as SYGVKD. V lost 3 bases and J 7 bases, leaving 15 bases between the germline ends. The CDR3 region is CAISELRGNSEAFF. The DNA of the CDR3 is TGTGCCATCAGTGAACTACGAGGAAATAGTGAAGCTTTCTTT.

This chain connects TRBV7-3 to TRBJ2-7, with TRBD1 identical over 9 bases. Germline V gene sequence: CDR1 SGHTA, CDR2 FQGTGA. This CDR3 comprises 13 residues. V trimming: 5 bases; J trimming: 5 bases; junction bases outside the gene matches: 4. Here the CDR3 reads CASSVTGGDEQYF. The CDR3 DNA follows: TGTGCCAGCAGCGTCACAGGGGGCGACGAGCAGTACTTC. The full variable domain, rest sourced from reference TRBV7-3 and TRBJ2-7, is GAGVSQTPSNKVTEKGKYVELRCDPISGHTALYWYRQSLGQGPEFLIYFQGTGAADDSGLPNDRFFAVRPEGSVSTLKIQRTERGDSAVYLCASSVTGGDEQYFGPGTRLTVT.

The rearrangement uses TRBV7-6 and TRBJ2-2; maybe TRBD2 (5 bases). V shed 4 bases and J shed 0 bases, with 15 bases lying between them. Germline CDR1 SGHVS, CDR2 FNYEAQ. The CDR3 is 17 amino acids. The DNA for the CDR3 is TGTGCCAGCAGCTCTACCCCAAGCGGAGCGAACACCGGGGAGCTGTTTTTT. Amino acid sequence: CASSSTPSGANTGELFF.

In DNA form, the CDR3 reads TGCGCCAGCAGCTTGGGAACAGGGGGGAATGAAAAACTGTTTTTT. Translating it yields CASSLGTGGNEKLFF. The chain joins TRBV5-1 to TRBJ1-4; 8 bases map to TRBD1. Germline CDR1 reads SGHRS; CDR2 reads YFSETQ. The junction had 3 bases not matched to a gene; V was cut back by 0 bases and J by 5 bases. The CDR3 covers 15 residues.

The chain is built from TRBV5-4 and TRBJ2-3; 7 bases agree with TRBD2. Per the germline V gene, CDR1 is SGHNT and CDR2 is YYREEE (reference sequence). With 4 bases clipped from V and 0 bases from J, the junction kept 5 bases outside the gene matches. The CDR3 is made up of 15 amino acids. DNA of the CDR3: TGTGCCAGCAGCCGCGGGGGACCTAGCACAGATACGCAGTATTTT. Translation: CASSRGGPSTDTQYF. Using reference TRBV5-4 and TRBJ2-3 for the parts outside the CDR3, the full variable domain is ETGVTQSPTHLIKTRGQQVTLRCSSQSGHNTVSWYQQALGQGPQFIFQYYREEENGRGNFPPRFSGLQFPNYSSELNVNALELDDSALYLCASSRGGPSTDTQYFGPGTRLTVL.

This rearrangement joins TRBV4-3 to TRBJ1-6; D gene ambiguous. Germline CDR1 LGHNA, CDR2 YSLEER. V lost 0 bases and J lost 9, with 6 bases in between. This CDR3 is 13 amino acids long. The CDR3 here is CASSQDSGSPLHF. The DNA of the CDR3 is TGCGCCAGCAGCCAAGATAGCGGTTCACCCCTCCACTTT.

The V call is TRBV4-3, the J call TRBJ1-5; D may be TRBD1 (5 bases). V lost 0 bases and J 2 bases, leaving 8 bases between the germline ends. The CDR3 is 15 amino acids. Per the germline V gene, CDR1 is LGHNA and CDR2 is YSLEER. CDR3 sequence reads: CASSQDRVGNQPQHF. CDR3 sequence (DNA): TGCGCCAGCAGCCAAGACAGGGTAGGCAATCAGCCCCAGCATTTT.

The chain links TRBV28 to TRBJ2-1; D ambiguous. Trimming cost V 3 bases and J 3 bases, with 12 bases left between them. Germline-derived CDR1 and CDR2 are MDHEN and SYDVKM. The CDR3 sequence is 15 residues long. The CDR3 bases are TGTGCCAGCAGTTTCCGCACTCTTCTCTACAATGAGCAGTTCTTC. As protein: CASSFRTLLYNEQFF. The full variable domain, with the rest looked up from reference TRBV28 and TRBJ2-1, is DVKVTQSSRYLVKRTGEKVFLECVQDMDHENMFWYRQDPGLGLRLIYFSYDVKMKEKGDIPEGYSVSREKKERFSLILESASTNQTSMYLCASSFRTLLYNEQFFGPGTRLTVL.

The chain couples TRBV6-1 to TRBJ1-1; D gene unclear. V gave up 6 bases and J gave up 5 bases, with 7 bases separating them. The CDR3 spans 11 residues. Germline V CDR1 and CDR2: MNHNS, SASEGT. The CDR3 region has the DNA TGTGCCAGCAGCCCACAGACTGAAGCTTTCTTT. Translation: CASSPQTEAFF.

The chain combines TRBV29-1 with TRBJ2-7; 7 bases are a match to TRBD2. Germline V CDR1 and CDR2: SQVTM, ANQGSEA. Trimming removed 3 bases from V and 2 bases from J; junction bases left unmatched: 4. This CDR3 has 13 residues. CDR3: CSVDSGAPYEQYF. CDR3 DNA: TGCAGCGTTGACAGCGGGGCCCCCTACGAGCAGTACTTC.

This chain uses TRBV5-6 with TRBJ1-2, with TRBD1 identical over 10 bases. This CDR3 contains 13 residues. J lost 8 bases, V lost 4 bases, and 5 bases had no gene match. The V gene's germline CDR1 is SGHDT and CDR2 YYEEEE. The CDR3 is CASSPGTGVGYTF. The CDR3 bases are TGTGCCAGCAGCCCCGGGACAGGGGTCGGCTACACCTTC.

The chain joins TRBV2 to TRBJ2-7, with 9 bases lining up with TRBD1. Trimming took 8 bases from V and 2 from J; bases not matched to a gene: 10. The length of the CDR3 is 15 residues. CDR1 SNHLY and CDR2 FYNNEI come from the germline V gene. This chain's CDR3 is CASGPLTGGAYEQYF. DNA of the CDR3: TGTGCCAGCGGGCCCTTGACAGGGGGGGCCTACGAGCAGTACTTC.